This T cell receptor (beta chain) was profiled in a study of PD-L1 blockade in urothelial cancer. Using immunoSEQ multiplex PCR, the repertoire was profiled, and TCRdb retains in-frame clones only, with some absent. This table holds fewer than 90,000 clones, 91% found once. As for time point: peripheral blood 6 weeks after treatment start. After removal of 4 bases from V and 7 bases from J, the junction contained 6 bases not matched to a gene. Germline CDR1 reads MDHEN; CDR2 reads SYDVKM. The CDR3 sequence is 15 residues long. This specimen was PBMCs, taken around atezolizumab (anti-PD-L1) treatment. J is TRBJ1-4 and V is TRBV28, with 10 bases that match TRBD1. The source of this sequence is a woman of 80 years or more with urothelial cancer. CDR3 protein: CASSYPTGGGEKLFF. The CDR3 nucleotides are TGTGCCAGCAGTTACCCGACAGGGGGCGGTGAAAAACTGTTTTTT. The full variable domain, in which reference TRBV28 and TRBJ1-4 provide the parts outside the CDR3, is DVKVTQSSRYLVKRTGEKVFLECVQDMDHENMFWYRQDPGLGLRLIYFSYDVKMKEKGDIPEGYSVSREKKERFSLILESASTNQTSMYLCASSYPTGGGEKLFFGSGTQLSVL.